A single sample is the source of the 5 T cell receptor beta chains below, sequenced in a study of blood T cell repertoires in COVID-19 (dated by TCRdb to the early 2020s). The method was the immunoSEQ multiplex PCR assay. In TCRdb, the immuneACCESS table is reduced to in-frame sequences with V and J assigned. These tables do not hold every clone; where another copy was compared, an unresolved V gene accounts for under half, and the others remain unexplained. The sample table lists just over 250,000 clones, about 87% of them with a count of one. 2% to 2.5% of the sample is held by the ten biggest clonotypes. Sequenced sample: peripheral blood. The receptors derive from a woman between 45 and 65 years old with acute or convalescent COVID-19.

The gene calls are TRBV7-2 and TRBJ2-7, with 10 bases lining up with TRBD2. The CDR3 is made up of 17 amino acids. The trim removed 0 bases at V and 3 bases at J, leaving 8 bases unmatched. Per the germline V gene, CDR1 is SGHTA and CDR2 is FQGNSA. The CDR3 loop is CASSLAKAGGPFYEQYF. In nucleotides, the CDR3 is TGTGCCAGCAGCTTAGCTAAAGCGGGAGGGCCGTTCTACGAGCAGTACTTC. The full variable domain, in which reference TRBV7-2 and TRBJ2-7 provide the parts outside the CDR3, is GAGVSQSPSNKVTEKGKDVELRCDPISGHTALYWYRQSLGQGLEFLIYFQGNSAPDKSGLPSDRFSAERTGGSVSTLTIQRTQQEDSAVYLCASSLAKAGGPFYEQYFGPGTRLTVT.

CDR3 bases: TGTGCCAGTAGCTCAGGTCGCGGCGGGAGGGCCTTTAATGAGCAGTTCTTC. This gives the protein CASSSGRGGRAFNEQFF. The chain employs TRBV19 and TRBJ2-1; 9 bases match TRBD2. In germline, CDR1 is LNHDA, CDR2 SQIVND (reference sequence). This CDR3 contains 17 residues. V trimming: 6 bases; J trimming: 7 bases; junction bases outside the gene matches: 16.

The CDR3 DNA follows: TGTGCCAGCAGTGGGACAGGGTCATCCTACGAGCAGTACTTC. Protein: CASSGTGSSYEQYF. V and J are TRBV9 and TRBJ2-7; 9 nucleotides line up with TRBD1. The CDR3 has 14 amino acids. The germline V gene encodes CDR1 SGDLS and CDR2 YYNGEE. J lost 1 base, V lost 5 bases, and 4 bases had no gene match.

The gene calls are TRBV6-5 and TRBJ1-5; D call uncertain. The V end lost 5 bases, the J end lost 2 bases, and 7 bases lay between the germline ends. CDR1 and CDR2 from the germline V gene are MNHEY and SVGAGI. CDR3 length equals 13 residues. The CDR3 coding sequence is TGTGCCAGCAGTCATGGAGGCAATCAGCCCCAGCATTTT. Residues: CASSHGGNQPQHF.

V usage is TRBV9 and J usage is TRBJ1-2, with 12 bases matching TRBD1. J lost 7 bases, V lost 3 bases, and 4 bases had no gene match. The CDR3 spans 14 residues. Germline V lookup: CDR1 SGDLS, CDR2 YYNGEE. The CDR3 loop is CASSGGTGGLGYTF. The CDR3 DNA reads TGTGCCAGCAGCGGAGGGACAGGGGGCCTTGGCTACACCTTC.